This TCR beta chain is drawn from a study of OX40 agonist ivuxolimab in advanced cancers. Here immunoSEQ multiplex PCR was the method, and the copy in TCRdb shows in-frame clones only, minus some. The sample yields 55,000 to 70,000 clones, more than 80% seen once. V lost 0 bases, J lost 7 bases, and 15 bases lay in between. Germline assignment: CDR1 LGHNA and CDR2 YNFKEQ. The CDR3 has 15 amino acids. The clonotype was recovered from an adult with an advanced solid tumor such as melanoma, head and neck, liver or kidney cancer. The sample consisted of CD4+ or CD8+ T cells sorted from blood, taken in a trial of the OX40 agonist ivuxolimab. The chain uses TRBV4-2 and TRBJ1-2; D perhaps matches TRBD1 (6 bases). CDR3 region: CASSQELGGGIGYTF. The CDR3 DNA reads TGTGCCAGCAGCCAAGAACTTGGGGGGGGCATTGGCTACACCTTC.